This record concerns one T cell receptor (beta chain) sequence. Its target is unknown. The PCR was carried out with 60 Vbeta primers and 13 Jbeta primers. Data came from immunoSEQ multiplex PCR; TCRdb stores just in-frame clones and leaves some out. The sample holds about 140,000 clones, roughly three quarters seen once. The CDR3 extends over 14 amino acids. Per the germline V gene, CDR1 is SQVTM and CDR2 is ANQGSEA. Trimming cost V 5 bases and J 8 bases; bases outside gene matches: 13. The data originate from a study of cytomegalovirus exposure and HLA in healthy donors. Study in general: A preliminary data release comprised around 90 million unique TCRs obtained from HLA-typed donors.

Findings of the study overall: Earlier analysis looked at TCR beta V segments, and most were productive about 90% or about 30% of the time. An apparent linkage of common viral pathogens to several of the most significant clusters emerged in a later analysis.

The chain employs TRBV29-1 and TRBJ1-2; 8 bases are a match to TRBD1. The sample taken for sequencing was PBMCs. The TCR comes from a female donor in good health and CMV-seronegative. The DNA of the CDR3 is TGCAGCGTTTCCAGCGAGACAGGGGTGGGGGGCTACACCTTC. It codes for CSVSSETGVGGYTF. The full variable domain, with the rest looked up from reference TRBV29-1 and TRBJ1-2, is SAVISQKPSRDICQRGTSLTIQCQVDSQVTMMFWYRQQPGQSLTLIATANQGSEATYESGFVIDKFPISRPNLTFSTLTVSNMSPEDSSIYLCSVSSETGVGGYTFGSGTRLTVV.